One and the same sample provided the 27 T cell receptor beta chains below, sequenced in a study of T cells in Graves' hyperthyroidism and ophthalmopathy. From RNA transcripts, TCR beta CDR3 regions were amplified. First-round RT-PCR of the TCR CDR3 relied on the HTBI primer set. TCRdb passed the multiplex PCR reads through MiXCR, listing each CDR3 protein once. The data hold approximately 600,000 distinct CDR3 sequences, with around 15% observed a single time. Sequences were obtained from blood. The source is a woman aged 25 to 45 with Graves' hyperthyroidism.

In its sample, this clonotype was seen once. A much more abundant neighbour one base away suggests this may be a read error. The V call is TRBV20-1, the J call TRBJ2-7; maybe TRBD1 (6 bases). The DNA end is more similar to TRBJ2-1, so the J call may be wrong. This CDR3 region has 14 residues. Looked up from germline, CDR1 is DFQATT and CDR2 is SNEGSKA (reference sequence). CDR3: CSAAKTQGSYEQFF. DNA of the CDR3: TGCAGTGCTGCAAAAACACAGGGTTCCTACGAGCAGTTCTTC.

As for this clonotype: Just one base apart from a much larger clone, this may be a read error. The DNA for the CDR3 is TGTGCCAGCAGCCGGACTAGCGGAGCCTACAATGAGCAGTTCTTC. It is translated as CASSRTSGAYNEQFF. V usage is TRBV13 and J usage is TRBJ2-1, with TRBD2 matching 10 bases. The V gene end was trimmed by 5 bases and the J gene end by 2 bases; junction bases not matched to a gene: 3. Germline CDR1 and CDR2: PRHDT and FYEKMQ (reference sequence). CDR3 size: 15 residues.

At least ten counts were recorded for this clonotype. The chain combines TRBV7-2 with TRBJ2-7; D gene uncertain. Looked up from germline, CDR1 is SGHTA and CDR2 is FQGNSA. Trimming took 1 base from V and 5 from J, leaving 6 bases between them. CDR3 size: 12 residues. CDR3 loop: CASSLDSHEQYF. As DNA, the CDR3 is TGTGCCAGCAGCTTAGATTCCCACGAGCAGTACTTC.

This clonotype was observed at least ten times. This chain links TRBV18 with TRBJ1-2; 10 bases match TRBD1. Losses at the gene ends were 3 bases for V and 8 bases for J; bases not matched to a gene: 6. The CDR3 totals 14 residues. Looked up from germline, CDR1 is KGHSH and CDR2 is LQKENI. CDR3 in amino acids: CASSPGQGTFGYTF. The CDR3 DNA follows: TGTGCCAGCTCACCGGGACAGGGGACCTTCGGCTACACCTTC.

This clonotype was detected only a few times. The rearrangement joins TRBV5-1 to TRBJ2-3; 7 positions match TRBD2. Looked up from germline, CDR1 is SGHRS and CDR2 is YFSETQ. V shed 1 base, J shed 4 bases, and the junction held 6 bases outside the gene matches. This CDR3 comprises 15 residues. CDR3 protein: CASSLWEGPADTQYF. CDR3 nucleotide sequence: TGCGCCAGCAGCTTGTGGGAGGGCCCTGCAGATACGCAGTATTTT. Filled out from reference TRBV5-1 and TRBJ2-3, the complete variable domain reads KAGVTQTPRYLIKTRGQQVTLSCSPISGHRSVSWYQQTPGQGLQFLFEYFSETQRNKGNFPGRFSGRQFSNSRSEMNVSTLELGDSALYLCASSLWEGPADTQYFGPGTRLTVL.

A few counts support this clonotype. CDR3: CASSHEGATEAFF. The CDR3 DNA is TGTGCCAGCAGCCACGAGGGGGCCACTGAAGCTTTCTTT. The chain combines TRBV7-9 with TRBJ1-1; TRBD1 agrees at 7 bases. CDR3 length equals 13 residues. Germline V gene lookup returns CDR1 SEHNR and CDR2 FQNEAQ (reference sequence). V trimming: 5 bases; J trimming: 4 bases; junction bases outside the gene matches: 4.

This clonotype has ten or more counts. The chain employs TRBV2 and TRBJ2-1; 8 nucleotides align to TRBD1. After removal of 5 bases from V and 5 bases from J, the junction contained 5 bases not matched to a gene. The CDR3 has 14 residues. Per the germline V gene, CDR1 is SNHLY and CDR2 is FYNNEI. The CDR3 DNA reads TGTGCCAGCAGTAAGACAGGGGTCAACAATGAGCAGTTCTTC. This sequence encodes CASSKTGVNNEQFF.

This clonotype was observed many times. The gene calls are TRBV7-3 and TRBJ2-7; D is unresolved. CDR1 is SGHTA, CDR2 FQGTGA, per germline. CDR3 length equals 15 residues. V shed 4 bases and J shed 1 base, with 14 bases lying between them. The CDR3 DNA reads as TGTGCCAGCAGCTCAGGTGGGATCGGTTCCTACGAGCAGTACTTC. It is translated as CASSSGGIGSYEQYF. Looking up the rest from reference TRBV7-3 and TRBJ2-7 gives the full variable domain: GAGVSQTPSNKVTEKGKYVELRCDPISGHTALYWYRQSLGQGPEFLIYFQGTGAADDSGLPNDRFFAVRPEGSVSTLKIQRTERGDSAVYLCASSSGGIGSYEQYFGPGTRLTVT.

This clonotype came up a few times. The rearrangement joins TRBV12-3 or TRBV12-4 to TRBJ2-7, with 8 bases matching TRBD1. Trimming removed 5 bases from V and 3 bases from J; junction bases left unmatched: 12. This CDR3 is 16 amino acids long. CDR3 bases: TGTGCCAGCAGTCTTACCTCCGGGACAGGCTACTACGAGCAGTACTTC. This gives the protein CASSLTSGTGYYEQYF.

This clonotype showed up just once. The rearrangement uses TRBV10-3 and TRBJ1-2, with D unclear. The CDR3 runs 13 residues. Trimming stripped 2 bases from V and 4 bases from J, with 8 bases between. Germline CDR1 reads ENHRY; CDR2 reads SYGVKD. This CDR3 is CAISERTGYGYTF. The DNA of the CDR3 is TGTGCCATCAGTGAGAGGACGGGCTATGGCTACACCTTC.

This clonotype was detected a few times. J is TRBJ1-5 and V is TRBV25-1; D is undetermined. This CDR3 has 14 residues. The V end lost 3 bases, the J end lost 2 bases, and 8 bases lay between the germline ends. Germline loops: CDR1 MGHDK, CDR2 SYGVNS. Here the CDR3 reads CASSEAERNQPQHF. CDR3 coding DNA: TGTGCCAGCAGTGAGGCAGAGCGCAATCAGCCCCAGCATTTT.

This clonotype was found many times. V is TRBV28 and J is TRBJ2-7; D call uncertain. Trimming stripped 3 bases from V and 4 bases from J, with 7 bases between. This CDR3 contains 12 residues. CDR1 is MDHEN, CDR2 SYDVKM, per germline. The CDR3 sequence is CASSFPAYEQYF. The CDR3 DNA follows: TGTGCCAGCAGTTTTCCGGCATACGAGCAGTACTTC.

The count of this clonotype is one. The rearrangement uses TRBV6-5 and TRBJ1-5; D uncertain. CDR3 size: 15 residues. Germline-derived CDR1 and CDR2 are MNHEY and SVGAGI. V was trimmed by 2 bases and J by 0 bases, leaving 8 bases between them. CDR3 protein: CASSYAGVSNQPQHF. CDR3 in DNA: TGTGCCAGCAGTTACGCGGGAGTTAGCAATCAGCCCCAGCATTTT.

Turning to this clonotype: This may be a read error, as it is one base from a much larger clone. The CDR3 loop is CASSYRLADNQQFF. CDR3 nucleotides: TGTGCCAGCAGTTACCGGCTAGCGGACAATCAGCAGTTCTTC. The chain employs TRBV6-2 or TRBV6-3 and TRBJ2-1; 7 nucleotides align to TRBD2. In germline, CDR1 is MNHEY, CDR2 SVGEGT. The CDR3 covers 14 residues.

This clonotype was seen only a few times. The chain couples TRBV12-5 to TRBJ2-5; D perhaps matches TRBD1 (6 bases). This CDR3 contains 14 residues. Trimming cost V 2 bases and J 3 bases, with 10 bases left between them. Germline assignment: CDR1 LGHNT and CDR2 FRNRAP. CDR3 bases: TGTGCTAGTGGTTTGCAGGGGTCGGAAGAGACCCAGTACTTC. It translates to CASGLQGSEETQYF. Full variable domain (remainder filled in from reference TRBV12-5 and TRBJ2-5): DARVTQTPRHKVTEMGQEVTMRCQPILGHNTVFWYRQTMMQGLELLAYFRNRAPLDDSGMPKDRFSAEMPDATLATLKIQPSEPRDSAVYFCASGLQGSEETQYFGPGTRLLVL.

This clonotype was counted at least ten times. The chain's CDR3 is CASSRVGPSNTGELFF. The CDR3 DNA reads TGTGCCAGCAGTCGAGTCGGTCCCTCGAACACCGGGGAGCTGTTTTTT. The V call is TRBV6-2 or TRBV6-3, the J call TRBJ2-2; D is uncertain. Trimming removed 5 bases from V and 0 bases from J, with 13 bases in between. The length of the CDR3 is 16 residues. Germline V lookup: CDR1 MNHEY, CDR2 SVGEGT.

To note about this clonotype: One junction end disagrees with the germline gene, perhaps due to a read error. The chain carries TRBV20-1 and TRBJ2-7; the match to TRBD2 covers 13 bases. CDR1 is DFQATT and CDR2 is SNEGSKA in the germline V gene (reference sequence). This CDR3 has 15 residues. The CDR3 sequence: CSAPPLAGGSSEQYF. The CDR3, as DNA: TGCAGTGCGCCCCCACTAGCGGGAGGGTCCTCCGAGCAGTACTTC.

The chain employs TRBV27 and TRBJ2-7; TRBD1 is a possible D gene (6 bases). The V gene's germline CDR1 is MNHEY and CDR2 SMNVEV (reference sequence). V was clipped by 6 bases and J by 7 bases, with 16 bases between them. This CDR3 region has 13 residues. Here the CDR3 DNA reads TGTGCCAGCAGCCCCAGGGGAACTTCGGAGCAGTACTTC. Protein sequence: CASSPRGTSEQYF.

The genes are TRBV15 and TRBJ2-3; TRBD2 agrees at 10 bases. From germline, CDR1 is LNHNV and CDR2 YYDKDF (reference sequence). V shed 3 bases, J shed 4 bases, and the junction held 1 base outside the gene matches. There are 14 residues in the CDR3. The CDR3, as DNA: TGTGCCACCAGCAGGCTAGCGGGAGCAGATACGCAGTATTTT. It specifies CATSRLAGADTQYF.

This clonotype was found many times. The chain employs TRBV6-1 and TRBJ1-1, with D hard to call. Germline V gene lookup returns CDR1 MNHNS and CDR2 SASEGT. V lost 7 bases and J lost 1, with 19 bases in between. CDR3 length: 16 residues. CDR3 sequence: CASTRTLHDQNTEAFF. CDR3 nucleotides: TGTGCCAGCACCCGAACCCTACACGACCAGAACACTGAAGCTTTCTTT.

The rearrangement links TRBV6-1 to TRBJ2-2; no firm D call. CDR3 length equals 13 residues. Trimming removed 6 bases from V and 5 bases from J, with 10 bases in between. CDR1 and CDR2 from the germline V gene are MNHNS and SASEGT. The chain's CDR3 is CASSPTTTGELFF. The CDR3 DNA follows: TGTGCCAGCAGCCCGACGACAACCGGGGAGCTGTTTTTT.

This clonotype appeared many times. CDR3 DNA: TGTGCCAGCAGTGGACAGTTCAAAAACATTCAGTACTTC. Protein product: CASSGQFKNIQYF. The rearrangement joins TRBV2 to TRBJ2-4; maybe TRBD1 (5 bases). Trimming took 4 bases from V and 3 from J, leaving 7 bases between them. This CDR3 comprises 13 residues. CDR1 SNHLY and CDR2 FYNNEI come from the germline V gene.

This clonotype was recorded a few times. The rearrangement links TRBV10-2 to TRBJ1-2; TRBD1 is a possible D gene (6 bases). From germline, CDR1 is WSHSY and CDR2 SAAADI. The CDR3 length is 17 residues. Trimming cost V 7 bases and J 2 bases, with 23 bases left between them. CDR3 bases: TGCGCCAGCAACGGAGACAGGCCGACCTTGTCAAACTATGGCTACACCTTC. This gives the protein CASNGDRPTLSNYGYTF.

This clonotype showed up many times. In DNA form, the CDR3 reads TGTGCCAGCAGTTTTGGCTCGAGGGGCACCGGGGAGCTGTTTTTT. Protein sequence: CASSFGSRGTGELFF. This chain joins TRBV28 and TRBJ2-2; the D call may be TRBD1 or TRBD2 (5 bases each). This CDR3 region has 15 residues. Germline loops: CDR1 MDHEN, CDR2 SYDVKM. The V end lost 3 bases, the J end lost 4 bases, and 12 bases lay between the germline ends.

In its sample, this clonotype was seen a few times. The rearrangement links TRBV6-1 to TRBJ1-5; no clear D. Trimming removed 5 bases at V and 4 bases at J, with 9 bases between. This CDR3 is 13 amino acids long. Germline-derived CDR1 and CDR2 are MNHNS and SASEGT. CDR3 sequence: CASSKSSNQPQHF. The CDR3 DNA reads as TGTGCCAGCAGTAAGAGTTCAAATCAGCCCCAGCATTTT.

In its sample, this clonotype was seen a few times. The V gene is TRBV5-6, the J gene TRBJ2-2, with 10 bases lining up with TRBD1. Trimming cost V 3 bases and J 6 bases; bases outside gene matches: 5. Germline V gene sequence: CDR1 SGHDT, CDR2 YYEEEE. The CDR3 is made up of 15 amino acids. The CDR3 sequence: CASSSGTGVSGELFF. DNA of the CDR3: TGTGCCAGCAGCTCCGGGACAGGGGTTTCCGGGGAGCTGTTTTTT.

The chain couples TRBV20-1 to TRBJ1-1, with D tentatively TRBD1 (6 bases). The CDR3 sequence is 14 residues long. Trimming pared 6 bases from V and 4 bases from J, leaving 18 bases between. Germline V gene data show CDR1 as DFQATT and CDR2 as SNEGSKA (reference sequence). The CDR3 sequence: CSAPRGSLSTEAFF. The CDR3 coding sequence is TGCAGTGCACCCAGGGGCTCCTTGAGCACTGAAGCTTTCTTT.